Listed here is a single T cell receptor (beta chain). The germline V gene has CDR1 SNHLY and CDR2 FYNNEI. The CDR3 length is 13 residues. The V gene lost 7 bases and the J gene lost 4 bases, with 13 bases spanning the gap. This entry comes from a study of T cell responses to AZD1222 COVID-19 vaccine. Clones were sequenced by immunoSEQ multiplex PCR, and TCRdb holds only the in-frame ones, with some missing. The sample yields about 150,000 clones, 70% to 90% seen once. The source was peripheral blood, collected on day 0 of MenACWY control vaccination. The origin of this receptor is an adult in good health. The rearrangement uses TRBV2 and TRBJ1-1; the D is unclear. CDR3 nucleotide sequence: TGTGCCAGCACCCTTGGGAGTGGCACTGAAGCTTTCTTT. Protein product: CASTLGSGTEAFF. Complete variable domain (other parts from reference TRBV2 and TRBJ1-1): EPEVTQTPSHQVTQMGQEVILRCVPISNHLYFYWYRQILGQKVEFLVSFYNNEISEKSEIFDDQFSVERPDGSNFTLKIRSTKLEDSAMYFCASTLGSGTEAFFGQGTRLTVV.